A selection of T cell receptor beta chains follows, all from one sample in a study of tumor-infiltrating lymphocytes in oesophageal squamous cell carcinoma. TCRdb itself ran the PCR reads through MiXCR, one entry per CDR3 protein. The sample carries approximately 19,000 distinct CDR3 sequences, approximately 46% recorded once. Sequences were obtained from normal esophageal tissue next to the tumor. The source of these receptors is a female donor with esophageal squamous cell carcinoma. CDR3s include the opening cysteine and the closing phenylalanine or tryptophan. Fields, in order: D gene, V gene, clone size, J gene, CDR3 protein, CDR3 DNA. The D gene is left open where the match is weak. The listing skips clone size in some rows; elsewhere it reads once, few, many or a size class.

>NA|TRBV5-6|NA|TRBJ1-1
CASSGGPYTEAFF
TGTGCCAGCAGCGGGGGACCTTACACTGAAGCTTTCTTT
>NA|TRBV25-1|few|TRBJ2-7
CASSVAVDEQYF
TGTGCCAGCAGTGTCGCAGTCGACGAGCAGTACTTC
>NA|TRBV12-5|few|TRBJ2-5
CASGPGPPIGETQYF
TGTGCTAGTGGACCGGGACCCCCCATCGGGGAGACCCAGTACTTC
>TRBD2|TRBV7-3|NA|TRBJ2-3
CASSLFGGGVTDTQYF
TGTGCCAGCAGCCTCTTTGGCGGGGGGGTGACAGATACGCAGTATTTT
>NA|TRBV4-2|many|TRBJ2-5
CASSQESRQETQYF
TGTGCCAGCAGCCAAGAGTCGCGTCAAGAGACCCAGTACTTC
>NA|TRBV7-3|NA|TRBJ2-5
CASSLTFSWRLQETQYF
TGTGCCAGCAGCTTAACGTTTTCGTGGCGGCTGCAAGAGACCCAGTACTTC
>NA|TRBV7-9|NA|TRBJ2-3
CASSLGRGRAQDTQYF
TGTGCCAGCAGCTTAGGAAGGGGGAGGGCCCAAGATACGCAGTATTTT
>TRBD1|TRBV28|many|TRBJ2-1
CASRTGIYNEQFF
TGTGCCAGCAGGACAGGGATCTACAATGAGCAGTTCTTC
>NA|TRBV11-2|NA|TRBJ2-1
CASSREYQETQFF
TGTGCCAGCAGCAGGGAGTACCAAGAGACCCAGTTCTTC
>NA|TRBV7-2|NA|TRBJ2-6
CASSLTAGANVLTF
TGTGCCAGCAGCTTGACAGCTGGGGCCAACGTCCTGACTTTC
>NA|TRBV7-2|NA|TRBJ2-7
CASSSWKGGYNEQYF
TGTGCCAGCAGCTCCTGGAAGGGGGGGTACAATGAGCAGTACTTC
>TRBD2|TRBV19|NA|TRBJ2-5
CASSAVGGQETQYF
TGTGCCAGTAGTGCCGTGGGAGGGCAAGAGACCCAGTACTTC
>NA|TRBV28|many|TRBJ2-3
CASSLISASGTDTQYF
TGTGCCAGCAGTTTAATATCAGCTAGCGGCACAGATACGCAGTATTTT
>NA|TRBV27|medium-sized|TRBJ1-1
CASSLTIGNTEAFF
TGTGCCAGCAGTTTAACGATCGGTAACACTGAAGCTTTCTTT
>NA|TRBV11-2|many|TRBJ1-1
CASSLVGSGGTEAFF
TGTGCCAGCAGCTTAGTTGGGTCCGGGGGGACTGAAGCTTTCTTT
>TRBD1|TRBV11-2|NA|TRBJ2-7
CASSYLWDRPSSYEQYF
TGTGCCAGCAGCTACCTGTGGGACAGACCTAGCTCCTACGAGCAGTACTTC
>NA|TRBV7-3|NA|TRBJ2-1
CASSAERNNEQFF
TGTGCCAGCAGCGCCGAAAGGAACAATGAGCAGTTCTTC
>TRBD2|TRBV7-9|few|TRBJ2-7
CASSRLSGESYEQYF
TGTGCCAGCAGTCGTCTTAGCGGGGAGTCCTACGAGCAGTACTTC
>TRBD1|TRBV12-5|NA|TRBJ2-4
CASGSDRGNMILAKNIQYF
TGTGCTAGTGGTTCGGACAGGGGGAACATGATACTAGCCAAAAACATTCAGTACTTC
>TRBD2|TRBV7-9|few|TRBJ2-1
CASSLRDGTSGNVEQFF
TGTGCCAGCAGCTTAAGAGACGGGACTAGCGGGAATGTTGAGCAGTTCTTC
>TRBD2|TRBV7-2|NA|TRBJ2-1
CASSYKRGGWNEQFF
TGTGCCAGCAGCTATAAGCGGGGGGGCTGGAATGAGCAGTTCTTC
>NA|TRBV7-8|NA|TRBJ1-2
CASSLRTANYGYTF
TGTGCCAGCAGCTTACGGACAGCTAACTATGGCTACACCTTC
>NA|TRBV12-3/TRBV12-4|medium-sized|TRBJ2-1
CASSSPEGRNEQFF
TGTGCCAGCAGTTCCCCGGAGGGCCGCAATGAGCAGTTCTTC
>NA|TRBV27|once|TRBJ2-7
CASRIYHEQYF
TGTGCCAGCAGGATTTACCATGAGCAGTACTTC